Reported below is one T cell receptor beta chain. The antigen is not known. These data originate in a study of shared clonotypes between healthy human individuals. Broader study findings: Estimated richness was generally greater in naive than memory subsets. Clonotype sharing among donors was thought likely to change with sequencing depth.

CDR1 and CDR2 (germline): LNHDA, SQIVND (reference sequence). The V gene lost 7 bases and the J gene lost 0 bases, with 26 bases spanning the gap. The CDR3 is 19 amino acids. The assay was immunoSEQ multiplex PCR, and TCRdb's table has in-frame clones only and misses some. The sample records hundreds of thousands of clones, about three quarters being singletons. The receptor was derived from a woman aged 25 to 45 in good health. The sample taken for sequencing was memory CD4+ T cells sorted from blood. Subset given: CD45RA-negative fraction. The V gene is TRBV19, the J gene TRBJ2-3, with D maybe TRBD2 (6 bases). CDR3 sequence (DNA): TGTGCCAGTACCCCCGAGGCCCTGGGACTTGCCTTTAGCACAGATACGCAGTATTTT. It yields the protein CASTPEALGLAFSTDTQYF.